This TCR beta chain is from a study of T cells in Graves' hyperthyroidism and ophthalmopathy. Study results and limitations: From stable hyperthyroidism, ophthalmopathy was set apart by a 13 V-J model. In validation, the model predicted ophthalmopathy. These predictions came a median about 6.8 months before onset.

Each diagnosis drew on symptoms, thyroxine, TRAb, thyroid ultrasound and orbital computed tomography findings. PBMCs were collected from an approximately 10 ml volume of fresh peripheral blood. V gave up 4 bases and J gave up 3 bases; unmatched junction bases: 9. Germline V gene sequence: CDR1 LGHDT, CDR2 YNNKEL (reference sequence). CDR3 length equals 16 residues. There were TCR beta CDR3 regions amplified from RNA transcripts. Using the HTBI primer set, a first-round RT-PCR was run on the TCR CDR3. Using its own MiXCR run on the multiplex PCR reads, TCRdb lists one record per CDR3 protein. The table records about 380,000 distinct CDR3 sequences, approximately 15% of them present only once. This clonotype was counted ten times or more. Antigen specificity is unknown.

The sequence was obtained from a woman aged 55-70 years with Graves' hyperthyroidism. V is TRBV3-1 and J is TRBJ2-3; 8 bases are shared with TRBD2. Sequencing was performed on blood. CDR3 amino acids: CASSLTPGLGTDTQYF. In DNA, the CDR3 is TGTGCCAGCAGCCTCACCCCGGGACTAGGTACAGATACGCAGTATTTT.